Shown below are 3 T cell receptor beta chains from a single sample sequenced in a study of T cell responses to AZD1222 COVID-19 vaccine. Clones were read by immunoSEQ multiplex PCR, and TCRdb kept only the in-frame ones, dropping some. Among fewer than 80,000 clones listed, about 87% were seen once. The sample consisted of peripheral blood, taken 28 days after the second dose of the MenACWY control vaccine. These receptors came from an adult who received the MenACWY meningococcal vaccine as a control.

The V gene is TRBV19, the J gene TRBJ1-1; 11 bases are a match to TRBD1. J lost 2 bases, V lost 6 bases, and 5 bases had no gene match. The CDR3 is made up of 15 amino acids. Germline CDR1 and CDR2: LNHDA and SQIVND (reference sequence). CDR3 DNA: TGTGCCAGTAGGGGGACAGGGGGGAGAAACACTGAAGCTTTCTTT. Its protein is CASRGTGGRNTEAFF.

The chain links TRBV14 to TRBJ1-1; TRBD1 might be the D (5 bases). V lost 3 bases to trimming and J lost 8 bases, with 13 bases between them. This CDR3 region has 13 residues. The germline V gene encodes CDR1 SGHDN and CDR2 FVKESK. CDR3 amino acids: CASSQDTRIEAFF. CDR3 sequence (DNA): TGTGCCAGCAGCCAGGACACTCGGATCGAAGCTTTCTTT.

CDR3 bases: TGTGCCAGCAGGAGTAACAGGGACACCGGGGAGCTGTTTTTT. Translated: CASRSNRDTGELFF. The rearrangement uses TRBV27 and TRBJ2-2; D might be TRBD1 (6 bases). V dropped 6 bases and J dropped 3 bases, with 11 bases sitting between them. The CDR3 contains 14 residues. Germline assignment: CDR1 MNHEY and CDR2 SMNVEV (reference sequence).